One sample yielded the 27 T cell receptor beta chains listed below, sequenced in a study of T cells in Graves' hyperthyroidism and ophthalmopathy. RNA transcripts served as the template for amplifying TCR beta CDR3 regions. An initial round of RT-PCR targeting the TCR CDR3 relied on the HTBI primer set. From the multiplex PCR reads, TCRdb called clonotypes with MiXCR, one entry per CDR3 protein. The sample holds hundreds of thousands of distinct CDR3 sequences, about 15% seen once. Sequenced material: blood. Receptor source: a woman younger than 30 with Graves' hyperthyroidism.

This clonotype was counted between two and nine times. The gene calls are TRBV7-2 and TRBJ2-2, with TRBD1 matching over 8 bases. Germline V gene lookup returns CDR1 SGHTA and CDR2 FQGNSA. Losses at the gene ends were 5 bases for V and 6 bases for J; bases not matched to a gene: 8. The CDR3 has 15 residues. The CDR3 DNA follows: TGTGCCAGCAGCCCCGACAGGGGAAGAGCCGGGGAGCTGTTTTTT. This encodes CASSPDRGRAGELFF.

The gene calls are TRBV20-1 and TRBJ1-4; no firm D call. The CDR3 runs to 18 residues. Per the germline V gene, CDR1 is DFQATT and CDR2 is SNEGSKA (reference sequence). Trimming left V 1 base short and J 6 bases short, with 24 bases between. CDR3 in amino acids: CSARGVPRVGLSDEKLFF. In DNA, the CDR3 is TGCAGTGCTAGAGGCGTTCCCCGTGTAGGGTTGTCAGATGAAAAACTGTTTTTT.

The sample holds many counts of this clonotype. The V and J genes are TRBV27 and TRBJ1-3, with TRBD1 as a possible D gene (6 bases). CDR1 and CDR2 (germline): MNHEY, SMNVEV (reference sequence). This CDR3 is 15 amino acids long. Trimming left V 6 bases short and J 0 bases short, with 12 bases between. For the CDR3, the DNA is TGTGCCAGCAGATTAGGGGGGAACTCTGGAAACACCATATATTTT. This encodes CASRLGGNSGNTIYF.

This clonotype has more than one count but fewer than ten. This sequence joins TRBV9 and TRBJ2-7, with a tentative D call TRBD1 (5 bases). The germline gives CDR1 SGDLS, CDR2 YYNGEE. Trimming cost V 2 bases and J 0 bases, with 15 bases left between them. This CDR3 has 16 amino acids. The CDR3: CASSVRPDRGSYEQYF. As DNA, the CDR3 is TGTGCCAGCAGCGTCCGACCCGACAGAGGCTCCTACGAGCAGTACTTC.

This clonotype came up many times. The V gene is TRBV2, the J gene TRBJ2-1; TRBD1 matches 7 bases. Germline V lookup: CDR1 SNHLY, CDR2 FYNNEI. The CDR3 length is 17 residues. The V gene end was trimmed by 5 bases and the J gene end by 7 bases; junction bases not matched to a gene: 17. DNA of the CDR3: TGTGCCAGCAGTTCGTGGGCAACAGGGGCCACAACTAATGAGCAGTTCTTC. It codes for CASSSWATGATTNEQFF.

In this sample, this clonotype turned up many times. The chain's CDR3 is CSAKTGDLSYEQYF. The DNA of the CDR3 is TGCAGTGCGAAGACAGGGGACCTTTCCTACGAGCAGTACTTC. The chain is built from TRBV20-1 and TRBJ2-7; 8 bases align to TRBD1. Germline V lookup: CDR1 DFQATT, CDR2 SNEGSKA (reference sequence). The CDR3 runs to 14 residues. J gave up 1 base and V 6 bases, and 8 bases lay outside the gene matches.

This clonotype turned up a few times. The chain has TRBV6-1 and TRBJ2-5, with unresolved D. Germline CDR1 reads MNHNS; CDR2 reads SASEGT. The CDR3 spans 14 residues. Trimming took off 5 bases at V and 3 bases at J, with 13 bases between the two ends. This chain's CDR3 is CASSLLWAEETQYF. In nucleotides, the CDR3 is TGTGCCAGCAGTCTACTTTGGGCGGAAGAGACCCAGTACTTC.

The sample holds many counts of this clonotype. This chain connects TRBV7-2 to TRBJ2-3, with 8 bases aligning to TRBD2. Per the germline V gene, CDR1 is SGHTA and CDR2 is FQGNSA. This CDR3 comprises 16 residues. Losses at the gene ends were 2 bases for V and 0 bases for J; bases not matched to a gene: 4. CDR3: CASSLQLAASTDTQYF. CDR3 nucleotides: TGTGCCAGCAGCTTACAACTAGCGGCTAGCACAGATACGCAGTATTTT.

This clonotype was recorded at least ten times. This chain joins TRBV7-2 and TRBJ2-7, with 9 positions matching TRBD2. Trimming took 6 bases from V and 0 from J; bases not matched to a gene: 6. This CDR3 comprises 15 residues. From germline, CDR1 is SGHTA and CDR2 FQGNSA. The CDR3 DNA follows: TGTGCCAGCAGAAGGAGACTAGCGGACTCCTACGAGCAGTACTTC. Protein product: CASRRRLADSYEQYF.

J is TRBJ1-2 and V is TRBV2; maybe TRBD1 (6 bases). The V end lost 8 bases, the J end lost 8 bases, and 18 bases lay between the germline ends. CDR3 length: 13 residues. CDR1 and CDR2 (germline): SNHLY, FYNNEI. CDR3 amino acids: CASRTPGDWGYTF. The CDR3 DNA reads TGTGCCAGCCGAACTCCAGGGGACTGGGGCTACACCTTC.

This clonotype has ten or more counts. The chain couples TRBV7-9 to TRBJ2-3; 8 bases match TRBD2. Germline V gives CDR1 SEHNR, CDR2 FQNEAQ (reference sequence). The CDR3 sequence is 15 residues long. J lost 3 bases, V lost 1 base, and 3 bases had no gene match. The chain's CDR3 is CASSLEGGRTDTQYF. The CDR3 coding sequence is TGTGCCAGCAGCTTAGAAGGCGGGAGGACAGATACGCAGTATTTT.

This clonotype was observed many times. The chain combines TRBV20-1 with TRBJ2-7; perhaps TRBD1 as D (5 bases). The CDR3 spans 18 residues. V lost 0 bases to trimming and J lost 0 bases, with 21 bases between them. The germline V gene has CDR1 DFQATT and CDR2 SNEGSKA (reference sequence). The CDR3 bases are TGCAGTGCTAGAGATCTCCGGATCGCTACAGGATCCTCCTACGAGCAGTACTTC. It specifies CSARDLRIATGSSYEQYF.

This clonotype was detected ten times or more. J is TRBJ2-3 and V is TRBV12-3 or TRBV12-4, with D possibly called TRBD1 or TRBD2 (5 bases each). V gave up 2 bases and J gave up 0 bases, with 15 bases separating them. The CDR3 length is 17 residues. CDR3 bases: TGTGCCAGCAGTTTATCAGGGTCGGGGCCTAGCACAGATACGCAGTATTTT. This codes for CASSLSGSGPSTDTQYF.

This clonotype has ten or more counts. J is TRBJ2-7 and V is TRBV27; D tentatively fits TRBD1 or TRBD2 (5 bases each). The CDR3 has 14 residues. Germline CDR1 MNHEY, CDR2 SMNVEV (reference sequence). Deletions cut 4 bases from V and 2 bases from J, with 12 bases between. DNA of the CDR3: TGTGCCAGCAGTTGGGGCGGGTTTGCCTACGAGCAGTACTTC. It is translated as CASSWGGFAYEQYF.

This clonotype turned up a few times. The chain recombines TRBV27 with TRBJ1-4, with 7 positions matching TRBD1. The CDR3 extends over 18 amino acids. V lost 3 bases, J lost 8 bases, and 18 bases stayed unmatched. CDR1 MNHEY and CDR2 SMNVEV come from the germline V gene (reference sequence). As DNA, the CDR3 is TGTGCCAGCAGTTTGGGGGGTTTTAGGGGGCCTGCAGGCGAAAAACTGTTTTTT. Its translation is CASSLGGFRGPAGEKLFF. The full variable domain, completed using reference TRBV27 and TRBJ1-4, is EAQVTQNPRYLITVTGKKLTVTCSQNMNHEYMSWYRQDPGLGLRQIYYSMNVEVTDKGDVPEGYKVSRKEKRNFPLILESPSPNQTSLYFCASSLGGFRGPAGEKLFFGSGTQLSVL.

This clonotype showed up just a few times. The J gene is TRBJ2-1, the V gene TRBV19; TRBD2 matches 7 bases. CDR3 size: 17 residues. The V segment lost 5 bases and the J segment 7 bases; nucleotides outside the gene matches: 17. Germline V gene sequence: CDR1 LNHDA, CDR2 SQIVND (reference sequence). The CDR3 DNA follows: TGTGCCAGTAGTTCCGCTGAAGACCCCGGGAGGTCAAATGAGCAGTTCTTC. It specifies CASSSAEDPGRSNEQFF.

This chain connects TRBV28 to TRBJ2-7; TRBD2 agrees at 8 bases. The CDR3 extends over 16 amino acids. In germline, CDR1 is MDHEN, CDR2 SYDVKM. Losses at the gene ends were 3 bases for V and 0 bases for J; bases not matched to a gene: 7. This chain's CDR3 is CASSFRTGLVSYEQYF. The CDR3 bases are TGTGCCAGCAGTTTCCGAACGGGACTAGTCTCCTACGAGCAGTACTTC.

This clonotype was observed many times. J is TRBJ2-7 and V is TRBV28, with 10 bases lining up with TRBD1. Germline CDR1 is MDHEN and CDR2 is SYDVKM. The CDR3 is made up of 15 amino acids. The V segment lost 7 bases and the J segment 2 bases; nucleotides outside the gene matches: 8. The CDR3 DNA reads as TGTGCCAGCACCCACGTCGACAGGGGGCCCTACGAGCAGTACTTC. This encodes CASTHVDRGPYEQYF.

The chain links TRBV7-9 to TRBJ2-7; 10 bases line up with TRBD1. Germline V gene data show CDR1 as SEHNR and CDR2 as FQNEAQ (reference sequence). V lost 5 bases to trimming and J lost 3 bases; unmatched junction nucleotides: 7. This CDR3 comprises 15 residues. The CDR3 spells CASSHWDRGSYEQYF. DNA of the CDR3: TGTGCCAGCAGCCATTGGGACAGGGGAAGCTACGAGCAGTACTTC.

The V and J genes are TRBV27 and TRBJ1-2, with TRBD1 matching 7 bases. Germline loops: CDR1 MNHEY, CDR2 SMNVEV (reference sequence). The CDR3 consists of 14 residues. J was trimmed by 4 bases and V by 6 bases; bases with no gene match: 8. CDR3 DNA sequence: TGTGCCAGCAGCGTGGGGGGGACAGTCTATGGCTACACCTTC. It specifies CASSVGGTVYGYTF.

This clonotype showed up many times. The chain combines TRBV11-3 with TRBJ2-7; no firm D call. From germline, CDR1 is SGHNT and CDR2 YENEEA. This CDR3 is 15 amino acids long. With 8 bases removed from V and 0 bases from J, the gap between germline ends came to 17 bases. CDR3 in DNA: TGTGCCAGCGGATCATCAAGGATCAGCTCCTACGAGCAGTACTTC. This codes for CASGSSRISSYEQYF.

This clonotype has a handful of counts. This sequence joins TRBV10-3 and TRBJ1-6; tentatively, D is TRBD1 (5 bases). The V and J ends lost 3 bases and 7 bases respectively, with 13 bases between them. The CDR3 has 15 amino acids. Germline V gene lookup returns CDR1 ENHRY and CDR2 SYGVKD. Here the CDR3 reads CAISDRDPRNSPLHF. The CDR3, as DNA: TGTGCCATCAGTGACCGGGACCCCCGAAATTCACCCCTCCACTTT.

With respect to this clonotype: One base away lies a much larger clone, so this may be a sequencing read error. This chain joins TRBV12-3 or TRBV12-4 and TRBJ2-1; D might be TRBD1 (6 bases). The CDR3 length is 15 residues. V shed 5 bases and J shed 9 bases, with 20 bases lying between them. The DNA for the CDR3 is TGTGCCAGCAGTCCTATTAGGGGGACCGGGGCTGAGCAGTTCTTC. Amino acid sequence: CASSPIRGTGAEQFF.

This clonotype was counted between two and nine times. A much larger clone differs from this one at a single base, so this may be a read error. The chain carries TRBV5-1 and TRBJ2-2, with 7 bases lining up with TRBD2. The CDR3 has 16 amino acids. Germline V lookup: CDR1 SGHRS, CDR2 YFSETQ. J was trimmed by 6 bases and V by 4 bases; bases with no gene match: 12. The CDR3 nucleotides read TGCGCCAGCAGCCCCACCGGGCGGGAGTCGTCCGGGGAGCTGTTTTTT. As protein: CASSPTGRESSGELFF.

CDR3 region: CASSESKGQGPTWGEQYF. CDR3 bases: TGCGCCAGCAGTGAGTCCAAGGGTCAGGGGCCCACTTGGGGGGAGCAGTACTTC. The rearrangement links TRBV10-1 to TRBJ2-7, with a tentative D call TRBD1 (6 bases). V dropped 0 bases and J dropped 7 bases, with 25 bases sitting between them. The CDR3 covers 18 residues. The germline V gene encodes CDR1 WNHNN and CDR2 SYGVQD (reference sequence).

The chain employs TRBV12-3 or TRBV12-4 and TRBJ2-1, with 10 bases identical to TRBD2. This CDR3 has 15 residues. J gave up 7 bases and V 5 bases, and 8 bases lay outside the gene matches. The CDR3, as DNA: TGTGCCAGCAGTCTTAGCGGGAGGAGGAAAAATGAGCAGTTCTTC. Amino acids: CASSLSGRRKNEQFF.

This clonotype was recorded at least ten times. This sequence joins TRBV10-3 and TRBJ2-7; 7 positions match TRBD1. The CDR3 covers 15 residues. Germline CDR1 is ENHRY and CDR2 is SYGVKD. J gave up 0 bases and V 4 bases, and 6 bases lay outside the gene matches. The CDR3 coding sequence is TGTGCCATCAGTGGGGGGACAGAGGGCTCCTACGAGCAGTACTTC. This sequence encodes CAISGGTEGSYEQYF.